The 15 T cell receptor beta chains below all came from one sample that was sequenced in a study of a mutant IDH1 vaccine in newly diagnosed glioma. The time point was: week 11, during vaccination. Each dose of the vaccine consisted of 300 ug of mutant IDH1 20-mer peptide, with topical imiquimod. These receptors have no identified antigens. Profiled with immunoSEQ multiplex PCR; TCRdb holds only in-frame clones, not every one. The table shows about 31,000 clones, with roughly 78% occurring only once. Sequenced here: PBMCs, sampled from a glioma patient whose treatment included an IDH1 peptide vaccine. These receptors came from a man between 25 and 39 years old with glioma.

The J gene is TRBJ2-7, the V gene TRBV11-2; 8 nucleotides line up with TRBD1. The germline V gene encodes CDR1 SGHAT and CDR2 FQNNGV. This CDR3 region has 16 residues. The V and J ends lost 3 bases and 7 bases, in that order; junction bases with no gene match: 14. CDR3 DNA: TGTGCCAGCAGCTTCTCGACAGGGGAATCCACGAGTGAGCAGTACTTC. Its protein is CASSFSTGESTSEQYF.

This clone showed up just once. CDR3 in amino acids: CASSLLHELAKNIQYF. The CDR3 DNA reads as TGTGCCAGCAGCTTGCTACACGAACTAGCCAAAAACATTCAGTACTTC. The rearrangement uses TRBV7-2 and TRBJ2-4, with D hard to call. The CDR3 spans 16 residues. The germline V and J ends were trimmed by 3 bases and 0 bases, with 12 bases remaining between them. The V gene's germline CDR1 is SGHTA and CDR2 FQGNSA.

The chain combines TRBV10-1 with TRBJ2-3, with 9 bases lining up with TRBD1. Per germline, CDR1 WNHNN and CDR2 SYGVQD (reference sequence). Losses at the gene ends were 6 bases for V and 4 bases for J; bases not matched to a gene: 5. The CDR3 has 14 amino acids. The CDR3 bases are TGCGCCAGCAGCGACAGGGGGGTAGCAGATACGCAGTATTTT. Amino acids: CASSDRGVADTQYF.

V and J are TRBV27 and TRBJ2-3; 9 bases agree with TRBD2. The CDR3 sequence is 16 residues long. Germline assignment: CDR1 MNHEY and CDR2 SMNVEV (reference sequence). With V trimmed by 1 base and J by 7 bases, 9 bases remained unmatched. The CDR3 reads CASSLYGGGASNTQYF. As DNA, the CDR3 is TGTGCCAGCAGTTTATACGGCGGGGGGGCCTCAAATACGCAGTATTTT.

The chain has TRBV4-3 and TRBJ1-1; possible D gene TRBD1, 5 bases. The CDR3 contains 12 residues. CDR1 is LGHNA and CDR2 is YSLEER in the germline V gene. V lost 0 bases and J 11 bases, leaving 10 bases between the germline ends. In DNA, the CDR3 is TGCGCCAGCAGCCAAGACGGGGGAGAGGCTTTCTTT. Translated: CASSQDGGEAFF.

The chain recombines TRBV13 with TRBJ2-7, with unresolved D. V lost 0 bases, J lost 0 bases, and 3 bases lay in between. The length of the CDR3 is 13 residues. Germline values: CDR1 PRHDT, CDR2 FYEKMQ (reference sequence). The CDR3 here is CASSLGPSYEQYF. The CDR3 DNA follows: TGTGCCAGCAGCTTAGGGCCCTCCTACGAGCAGTACTTC. The whole variable domain, filled in from reference TRBV13 and TRBJ2-7, reads AAGVIQSPRHLIKEKRETATLKCYPIPRHDTVYWYQQGPGQDPQFLISFYEKMQSDKGSIPDRFSAQQFSDYHSELNMSSLELGDSALYFCASSLGPSYEQYFGPGTRLTVT.

This clone is labeled large. CDR3 region: CASSPSGVSRGYTF. In DNA form, the CDR3 reads TGTGCCAGCTCCCCCTCCGGGGTATCTCGCGGCTACACCTTC. V is TRBV28 and J is TRBJ1-2; D is undetermined. Germline assignment: CDR1 MDHEN and CDR2 SYDVKM. V was pared by 8 bases and J by 8 bases, with 21 bases between. CDR3 length equals 14 residues.

V gene TRBV6-5 combines with J gene TRBJ2-7; D unclear. CDR1 and CDR2 (germline): MNHEY, SVGAGI. The CDR3 sequence is 13 residues long. The germline V and J ends were trimmed by 0 bases and 5 bases, with 8 bases remaining between them. In DNA form, the CDR3 reads TGTGCCAGCAGTTACTCGAGCGCAGACGAGCAGTACTTC. Its protein is CASSYSSADEQYF.

This chain connects TRBV6-1 to TRBJ1-1; tentative D call: TRBD1 (5 bases). The CDR3 is 15 residues long. The germline CDR1 and CDR2 sequences are MNHNS and SASEGT. The V gene lost 0 bases and the J gene lost 5 bases, with 13 bases spanning the gap. CDR3 DNA sequence: TGTGCCAGCAGTGAAGCGGGGCCGAGGAGGACTGAAGCTTTCTTT. Translation: CASSEAGPRRTEAFF.

The V gene is TRBV2, the J gene TRBJ1-2; a weak D match, TRBD1 (5 bases). V shed 11 bases and J shed 8 bases, with 24 bases lying between them. The germline CDR1 and CDR2 sequences are SNHLY and FYNNEI. The CDR3 has 14 residues. CDR3 sequence reads: CASCGGGDSGGYTF. CDR3 nucleotide sequence: TGTGCCTCGTGTGGGGGAGGGGATTCGGGAGGCTACACCTTC.

V gene TRBV5-1 combines with J gene TRBJ2-2; possibly TRBD1 for D (6 bases). The CDR3 extends over 16 amino acids. V shed 4 bases and J shed 4 bases, with 17 bases lying between them. Germline V lookup: CDR1 SGHRS, CDR2 YFSETQ. The CDR3 bases are TGCGCCAGCAGCCCGGTAGGGGGAGTTGGCACCGGGGAGCTGTTTTTT. As protein: CASSPVGGVGTGELFF.

This clone has a single count. The V call is TRBV29-1, the J call TRBJ1-6, with D tentatively TRBD1 (5 bases). The V end lost 6 bases, the J end lost 5 bases, and 14 bases lay between the germline ends. From germline, CDR1 is SQVTM and CDR2 ANQGSEA. The CDR3 spans 14 residues. CDR3 in amino acids: CSVGGGEDNSPLHF. CDR3 DNA sequence: TGCAGCGTCGGTGGGGGAGAAGATAATTCACCCCTCCACTTT. Supplemented by reference TRBV29-1 and TRBJ1-6, the full variable domain reads SAVISQKPSRDICQRGTSLTIQCQVDSQVTMMFWYRQQPGQSLTLIATANQGSEATYESGFVIDKFPISRPNLTFSTLTVSNMSPEDSSIYLCSVGGGEDNSPLHFGNGTRLTVT.

This chain uses TRBV18 with TRBJ2-3; D not certain. V gave up 0 bases and J gave up 5 bases, with 3 bases separating them. Germline V CDR1 and CDR2: KGHSH, LQKENI. The CDR3 loop spans 12 amino acids. The CDR3: CASSPPVDTQYF. In DNA, the CDR3 is TGTGCCAGCTCACCACCAGTAGATACGCAGTATTTT.

This clone occurred a few times. The rearrangement joins TRBV14 to TRBJ2-2; the D call may be TRBD1 or TRBD2 (5 bases each). The CDR3 runs to 16 residues. V was pared by 1 base and J by 1 base, with 10 bases between. Germline V gene data show CDR1 as SGHDN and CDR2 as FVKESK. CDR3 DNA: TGTGCCAGCAGCCAAGTCCGGGACGGGAACACCGGGGAGCTGTTTTTT. Residues: CASSQVRDGNTGELFF.

The V and J genes are TRBV10-3 and TRBJ2-7; TRBD1 matches at 10 bases. The J segment lost 7 bases and the V segment lost 7 bases, leaving 13 bases of the junction unmatched. Per the germline V gene, CDR1 is ENHRY and CDR2 is SYGVKD. This CDR3 region has 15 residues. CDR3 sequence (DNA): TGTGCCATCACACCGGGACAGGGGATGGATCGGGAGCAGTACTTC. Protein product: CAITPGQGMDREQYF.